This is a list of T cell receptor beta chains from one sample in a study of identifying expanded T cells in peripheral blood. TCRdb keeps only in-frame clones here, not all; method: immunoSEQ multiplex PCR. The top ten clones hold about 20% of a sample with 55,000 to 80,000 clones, under 85% of them seen once. The sequenced sample consisted of blood. The origin of the receptors is a person between 18 and 70 years old in good health. Both conserved end residues are part of each CDR3. A D gene is named only where the DNA matches it firmly. The size entry is marked missing in some rows and otherwise reads once, few, many or a size class.

abundance	d_gene	v_gene	j_gene	CDR3nt	CDR3aa
-	TRBD1	TRBV7-8	TRBJ2-7	TGTGCCAGCAGCCGCCGGGACAGGGGGCCCGAGCAGTACTTC	CASSRRDRGPEQYF
-	TRBD1	TRBV18	TRBJ2-2	TGTGCCAGCTCACCACGACCGGGACAGGGGGCCGGGGAGCTGTTTTTT	CASSPRPGQGAGELFF
-	-	TRBV11-3	TRBJ2-5	TGTGCCAGCAGCTCGGCCCCCAGCGGAGGGACCCAGTACTTC	CASSSAPSGGTQYF
-	-	TRBV5-6	TRBJ2-7	TGTGCCAGCAGCTTGGGAGGGTTAGGGTCGTACCACGAGCAGTACTTC	CASSLGGLGSYHEQYF
-	-	TRBV19	TRBJ2-3	TGTGCCAGTAGTATAGCGGGAACAGATACGCAGTATTTT	CASSIAGTDTQYF
-	TRBD1	TRBV11-2	TRBJ1-2	TGTGCCAGCGGGACAGGGGGCTATGGCTACACCTTC	CASGTGGYGYTF
-	-	TRBV19	TRBJ2-5	TGTGCCAGTAGTAGAGCGTACCAAGAGACCCAGTACTTC	CASSRAYQETQYF
-	-	TRBV21-1	TRBJ1-2	TGTGCCAGCAGCACTCCGACAGGGACTAACTATGGCTACACCTTC	CASSTPTGTNYGYTF
-	TRBD1	TRBV9	TRBJ1-1	TGTGCCAGCAGCACCGGGACAGGGAGTAGAGCTTTCTTT	CASSTGTGSRAFF
once	TRBD2	TRBV7-9	TRBJ2-1	TGTGCCAGCAGCCCCTCAGCGGGAGTATTTGAGCAGTTCTTC	CASSPSAGVFEQFF
-	-	TRBV6-5	TRBJ1-2	TGTGCCAGCAGTTACGAGGTTAACTATGGCTACACCTTC	CASSYEVNYGYTF
-	TRBD1	TRBV11-2	TRBJ1-2	TGTGCCAGCAGCCAAGGACAGGGGGCACTAGGCTACACCTTC	CASSQGQGALGYTF
-	-	TRBV5-6	TRBJ2-3	TGTGCCAGCAGCTTACAGGGTGGCACAGATACGCAGTATTTT	CASSLQGGTDTQYF
-	-	TRBV5-6	TRBJ2-5	TGTGCCAGCAGCTTGTTAAGGCAGCAAGAGACCCAGTACTTC	CASSLLRQQETQYF
-	-	TRBV7-3	TRBJ1-1	TGTGCCAGCAGCGCATCAGGGGATCACCGTACTGAAGCTTTCTTT	CASSASGDHRTEAFF
-	TRBD2	TRBV14	TRBJ2-1	TGTGCCAGCAGCCTGCGGGGGGGTCTCAGAACCTACAATGAGCAGTTCTTC	CASSLRGGLRTYNEQFF
-	TRBD2	TRBV5-8	TRBJ2-1	TGTGCCAGCAAAGCGGGACTAGCTCCCAATGAGCAGTTCTTC	CASKAGLAPNEQFF
-	-	TRBV6-1	TRBJ1-2	TGTGCCAGCAGAGGACGCGGGCGAAACTATGGCTACACCTTC	CASRGRGRNYGYTF
-	-	TRBV19	TRBJ1-2	TGTGCCAGTAGTATTCCCGCCGGGGCGGCCTATGGCTACACCTTC	CASSIPAGAAYGYTF
-	TRBD1	TRBV5-1	TRBJ1-1	TGCGCCAGCGCTTCCCAGGGGGCGAACACTGAAGCTTTCTTT	CASASQGANTEAFF
few	TRBD2	TRBV19	TRBJ2-1	TGTGCCAGTAGTATACGGACTAGCGGGGGGTACAATGAGCAGTTCTTC	CASSIRTSGGYNEQFF
medium-sized	TRBD1	TRBV5-6	TRBJ2-7	TGTGCCAGCAGCTGGTCGGGACAGTCGGACTACGAGCAGTACTTC	CASSWSGQSDYEQYF
-	-	TRBV5-1	TRBJ2-7	TGCGCCAGCAGCTTGGTTCCGGGAGCAGCATACGAGCAGTACTTC	CASSLVPGAAYEQYF
-	TRBD1	TRBV28	TRBJ1-4	TGTGCCAGCCAAGACACCCGGGGACAGTCAAGGGAAAAACTGTTTTTT	CASQDTRGQSREKLFF
-	TRBD2	TRBV6-1	TRBJ2-3	TGTGCCAGCAGTGAAGATTTGGAAGGCGGGAGGGACACAGATACGCAGTATTTT	CASSEDLEGGRDTDTQYF
-	-	TRBV21-1	TRBJ1-1	TGTGCCAGCAGAGTTCAGGAGTACACTGAAGCTTTCTTT	CASRVQEYTEAFF
-	TRBD2	TRBV6-6	TRBJ2-3	TGTGCCAGCAGTCCGAGCGTAGCGGGGGGGGTCGATACGCAGTATTTT	CASSPSVAGGVDTQYF